The source of this T cell receptor (beta chain) is a study of T cell repertoires in cytomegalovirus infection. About the research overall: Indications came from public TCR beta signatures; they pointed to CMV infection and to a matching HLA type. General study results and limits: CMV carriers having the relevant HLA were flagged by cumulative public TCR beta family frequency.

MiXCR, run by TCRdb on the reads, gives a single entry per CDR3 protein. The sample has hundreds of thousands of distinct CDR3 sequences; approximately 30% are singletons. This clonotype was seen at least ten times. What it binds is not known. CDR3 size: 17 residues. Per germline, CDR1 SGHTA and CDR2 FQGNSA. V was clipped by 7 bases and J by 0 bases, with 19 bases between them. This specimen consisted of cultured CD8+ T cells from PBMCs, obtained from culture after CMV antigen stimulation. The genes are TRBV7-2 and TRBJ1-5, with D hard to call. This TCR was sampled from a human donor in good health (CMV status not recorded). Some clones in this sample may be carry-over from other donors' samples. CDR3 DNA: TGTGCCAGCACTCCTTCGTCCTATGGCTTTAGCAATCAGCCCCAGCATTTT. Translation gives CASTPSSYGFSNQPQHF.